Below are 9 T cell receptor beta chains sequenced from a single sample in a study of cytomegalovirus exposure and HLA in healthy donors. The PCR employed 60 Vbeta primers together with 13 Jbeta primers. Libraries were prepared by immunoSEQ multiplex PCR; TCRdb keeps only in-frame clonotypes and omits some of them. The profile covers over 85,000 clones, with about 70% appearing a single time and around 2.3% taken by the ten largest. The sequenced sample consisted of PBMCs. The receptor source for this set is a man aged 30 to 39 in good health and CMV-seronegative.

This clone was observed a single time. V and J are TRBV19 and TRBJ1-5, with 10 bases identical to TRBD1. Germline V CDR1 and CDR2: LNHDA, SQIVND (reference sequence). This CDR3 has 15 amino acids. The V and J ends lost 5 bases and 7 bases, in that order; junction bases with no gene match: 8. The CDR3 region is CASSPRQGARQPQHF. For the CDR3, the DNA is TGTGCCAGTAGTCCCCGACAGGGGGCAAGGCAGCCCCAGCATTTT.

This clone appeared a few times. V and J are TRBV5-1 and TRBJ2-7; 9 bases agree with TRBD1. Germline-derived CDR1 and CDR2 are SGHRS and YFSETQ. CDR3 length equals 15 residues. With 3 bases clipped from V and 7 bases from J, the junction kept 11 bases outside the gene matches. The CDR3: CASSWTGQGMGEQYF. The DNA for the CDR3 is TGCGCCAGCAGCTGGACGGGACAGGGTATGGGAGAGCAGTACTTC.

The V and J genes are TRBV30 and TRBJ2-7; unclear D gene. This CDR3 region has 12 residues. Germline V lookup: CDR1 GTSNPN, CDR2 SVGIG (reference sequence). Deletions cut 6 bases from V and 0 bases from J, with 9 bases between. Here the CDR3 DNA reads TGTGCCTGCACAGATTTCTCCTACGAGCAGTACTTC. Amino acids: CACTDFSYEQYF.

The CDR3 is CASSVGTDAEAFF. The CDR3 DNA sequence: TGTGCCAGCAGCGTAGGGACAGACGCTGAAGCTTTCTTT. The chain carries TRBV9 and TRBJ1-1; D is possibly TRBD1 (6 bases). The CDR3 extends over 13 amino acids. Trimming removed 0 bases from V and 6 bases from J, with 9 bases in between. From germline, CDR1 is SGDLS and CDR2 YYNGEE. The variable domain in full, completed from reference TRBV9 and TRBJ1-1, reads DSGVTQTPKHLITATGQRVTLRCSPRSGDLSVYWYQQSLDQGLQFLIQYYNGEERAKGNILERFSAQQFPDLHSELNLSSLELGDSALYFCASSVGTDAEAFFGQGTRLTVV.

The genes are TRBV18 and TRBJ1-3; TRBD1 aligns across 8 bases. Looked up from germline, CDR1 is KGHSH and CDR2 is LQKENI. Unmatched junction bases numbered 13, after V lost 4 bases and J lost 8 bases. The CDR3 extends over 16 amino acids. CDR3 bases: TGTGCCAGCTCACGACAGGGGACCTCCGACGGGGACACCATATATTTT. Amino acids: CASSRQGTSDGDTIYF.

This clone was seen a single time. The chain employs TRBV5-1 and TRBJ2-2; TRBD1 matches 7 bases. CDR1 and CDR2 from the germline V gene are SGHRS and YFSETQ. The CDR3 has 16 amino acids. With 3 bases clipped from V and 5 bases from J, the junction kept 10 bases outside the gene matches. The CDR3 sequence: CASSSQGFATTGELFF. The DNA of the CDR3 is TGCGCCAGCAGCTCACAGGGGTTCGCAACGACCGGGGAGCTGTTTTTT.

The rearrangement uses TRBV7-9 and TRBJ1-1, with TRBD1 matching over 11 bases. The germline CDR1 and CDR2 sequences are SEHNR and FQNEAQ (reference sequence). The V and J ends lost 5 bases and 8 bases, in that order; junction bases with no gene match: 7. The CDR3 spans 14 residues. The CDR3 DNA follows: TGTGCCAGCAGCCCGCTACGGACAGGGGGCGAAGCTTTCTTT. It encodes CASSPLRTGGEAFF.

This sequence joins TRBV11-2 and TRBJ2-2; D is ambiguous. CDR1 and CDR2 (germline): SGHAT, FQNNGV. The CDR3 spans 19 residues. The V end lost 4 bases, the J end lost 1 base, and 22 bases lay between the germline ends. The CDR3 loop reads CASSSALGSDSRNTGELFF. DNA for the CDR3: TGTGCCAGCAGCTCCGCTTTAGGCAGCGATAGTCGGAACACCGGGGAGCTGTTTTTT.

The chain recombines TRBV28 with TRBJ2-2; D gene ambiguous. Trimming took 7 bases from V and 0 from J, leaving 15 bases between them. This CDR3 has 16 residues. Germline lookup yields CDR1 MDHEN and CDR2 SYDVKM. In nucleotides, the CDR3 is TGTGCCAGCACCCCCTATTTGTCCACGAACACCGGGGAGCTGTTTTTT. Translated, it gives CASTPYLSTNTGELFF.